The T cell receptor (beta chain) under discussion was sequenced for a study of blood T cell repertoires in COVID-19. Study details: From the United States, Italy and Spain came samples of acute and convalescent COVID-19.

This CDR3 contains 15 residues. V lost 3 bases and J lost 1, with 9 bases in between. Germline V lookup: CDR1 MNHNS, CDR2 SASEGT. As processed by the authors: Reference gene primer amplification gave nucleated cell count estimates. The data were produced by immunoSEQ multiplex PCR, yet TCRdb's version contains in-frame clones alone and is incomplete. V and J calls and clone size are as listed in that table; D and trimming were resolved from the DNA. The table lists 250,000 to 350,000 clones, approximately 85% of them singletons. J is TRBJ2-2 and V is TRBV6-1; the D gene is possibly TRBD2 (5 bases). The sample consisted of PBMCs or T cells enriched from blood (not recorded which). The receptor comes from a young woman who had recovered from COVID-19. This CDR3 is CASSDLGVNTGELFF. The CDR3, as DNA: TGTGCCAGCAGTGACCTCGGGGTGAACACCGGGGAGCTGTTTTTT.